This is a list of T cell receptor beta chains from one sample in a study of shared clonotypes between healthy human individuals. The repertoire was sequenced with immunoSEQ multiplex PCR; TCRdb's copy has only in-frame clones and lacks some. Of approximately 500,000 clones in the sample, about 72% were seen once. Sequenced sample: PBMCs. These receptors were taken from a woman in her thirties or forties in good health. Some clones in this sample may be carry-over from other donors' samples. CDR3s include the opening cysteine and the closing phenylalanine or tryptophan. The D gene is left open where the match is weak. Not all rows give a size; the values are once, few, many and, for expanded clones, a class.

d_call,j_call,v_call,clone_size,cdr3_aa,cdr3_nt
.,TRBJ1-2,TRBV6-1,.,CASSVSRQNLYGYTF,TGTGCCAGCAGTGTTTCCCGTCAGAACCTTTATGGCTACACCTTC
.,TRBJ2-1,TRBV2,.,CASSDKDSPTGREQFF,TGTGCCAGCAGTGATAAGGACAGCCCCACAGGAAGGGAGCAGTTCTTC
.,TRBJ2-7,TRBV18,.,CASSKGYAYEQYF,TGTGCCAGCTCAAAGGGTTATGCTTACGAGCAGTACTTC
.,TRBJ2-1,TRBV6-1,.,CASSEARIAEYNEQFF,TGTGCCAGCAGTGAGGCCCGGATAGCGGAATACAATGAGCAGTTCTTC
.,TRBJ1-5,TRBV28,.,CASSFPQRGYSNQPQHF,TGTGCCAGCAGTTTTCCCCAACGTGGATATAGCAATCAGCCCCAGCATTTT
TRBD2,TRBJ2-3,TRBV7-9,.,CASGWTSGRDTQYF,TGTGCCAGCGGCTGGACTAGCGGGAGAGATACGCAGTATTTT
TRBD2,TRBJ2-1,TRBV2,.,CASSIRTSGRGNEQFF,TGTGCCAGCAGTATCCGGACTAGCGGGAGGGGCAATGAGCAGTTCTTC
.,TRBJ2-7,TRBV21-1,.,CASSKGLSRLHYEQYF,TGTGCCAGCAGCAAAGGTCTGAGCAGACTACACTACGAGCAGTACTTC
.,TRBJ2-7,TRBV5-1,once,CASSGPTTGQVTQYF,TGCGCCAGCAGCGGACCCACGACAGGCCAGGTTACGCAGTACTTC
TRBD2,TRBJ2-7,TRBV5-1,.,CASSLVAGHEQYF,TGCGCCAGCAGCTTGGTAGCGGGACACGAGCAGTACTTC
.,TRBJ1-3,TRBV6-1,.,CASSEVGEAGSTIYF,TGTGCCAGCAGTGAAGTAGGCGAGGCTGGAAGCACCATATATTTT
.,TRBJ2-7,TRBV6-5,.,CASSTGSYEQYF,TGTGCCAGCAGTACGGGGTCCTACGAGCAGTACTTC
.,TRBJ2-7,TRBV4-3,.,CASSQDGGGTGRAYEQYF,TGCGCCAGCAGCCAAGATGGGGGAGGGACAGGACGTGCCTACGAGCAGTACTTC
.,TRBJ1-2,TRBV2,.,CASSDSNYGYTF,TGTGCCAGCAGCGACAGTAACTATGGCTACACCTTC
TRBD2,TRBJ2-3,TRBV9,.,CASSVAAGGTDTQYF,TGTGCCAGCAGCGTGGCAGCGGGAGGCACAGATACGCAGTATTTT
TRBD1,TRBJ2-3,TRBV29-1,.,CSVGPPGQGVGTQYF,TGCAGCGTTGGCCCCCCGGGACAGGGGGTGGGTACGCAGTATTTT
TRBD2,TRBJ2-7,TRBV7-3,once,CASSVVAGGAYEQYF,TGTGCCAGCAGCGTAGTAGCGGGAGGAGCCTACGAGCAGTACTTC
TRBD1,TRBJ1-2,TRBV27,.,CASSFGGTGGYGYTF,TGTGCCAGCAGTTTTGGCGGGACAGGGGGCTATGGCTACACCTTC
.,TRBJ2-2,TRBV2,.,CASSGFQPGELFF,TGTGCCAGCAGTGGTTTCCAACCCGGGGAGCTGTTTTTT
.,TRBJ1-3,TRBV5-4,.,CASSPGTRGIDTIYF,TGTGCCAGCAGCCCCGGGACACGGGGGATAGACACCATATATTTT
TRBD1,TRBJ1-2,TRBV28,.,CASSLGQGYYGYTF,TGTGCCAGCAGTCTCGGACAGGGATACTATGGCTACACCTTC
TRBD1,TRBJ2-5,TRBV28,.,CASSLFAGQGISETQYF,TGTGCCAGCAGTTTATTTGCGGGACAGGGGATTTCAGAGACCCAGTACTTC
TRBD1,TRBJ1-1,TRBV19,.,CASSRGTASNTEAFF,TGTGCCAGTAGTAGAGGGACAGCCTCGAACACTGAAGCTTTCTTT
.,TRBJ2-1,TRBV11-2,.,CASSLFSGANEQFF,TGTGCCAGCAGCTTATTTAGCGGAGCTAATGAGCAGTTCTTC
.,TRBJ1-1,TRBV11-3,few,CASSFMMNTEAFF,TGTGCCAGCAGCTTTATGATGAACACTGAAGCTTTCTTT
.,TRBJ1-2,TRBV6-1,.,CASIGGALSSGGYTF,TGTGCCAGCATTGGGGGTGCACTTTCTTCGGGAGGCTACACCTTC
TRBD2,TRBJ2-5,TRBV5-8,.,CASSLAFLTSGRETQYF,TGTGCCAGCAGCTTGGCCTTTCTCACTAGCGGGAGAGAGACCCAGTACTTC
.,TRBJ1-3,TRBV28,.,CASSPFGTYSGNTIYF,TGTGCCAGCAGTCCCTTCGGGACCTACTCTGGAAACACCATATATTTT
TRBD1,TRBJ2-5,TRBV6-1,.,CASSEAGGQGYETQYF,TGTGCCAGCAGTGAAGCGGGGGGACAGGGGTATGAGACCCAGTACTTC
TRBD2,TRBJ2-7,TRBV7-3,once,CASSPGGASGYEQYF,TGTGCCAGCAGCCCGGGGGGGGCTAGCGGGTACGAGCAGTACTTC
.,TRBJ2-5,TRBV2,few,CASSELAFQYF,TGTGCCAGCAGTGAGTTGGCGTTCCAGTACTTC
.,TRBJ2-7,TRBV6-1,.,CASTRDNSYEQYF,TGTGCCAGCACCCGGGACAACTCCTACGAGCAGTACTTC
TRBD1,TRBJ1-4,TRBV5-4,.,CASSHNRGTNEKLFF,TGTGCCAGCAGCCATAACAGGGGGACTAATGAAAAACTGTTTTTT
TRBD1,TRBJ2-1,TRBV5-1,.,CASDRTGNYNEQFF,TGCGCCAGCGACCGGACAGGTAACTACAATGAGCAGTTCTTC
TRBD1,TRBJ2-2,TRBV9,.,CASSIAQGTGELFF,TGTGCCAGCAGTATAGCACAGGGGACCGGGGAGCTGTTTTTT
TRBD1,TRBJ2-3,TRBV27,.,CASSYRGRDTQYF,TGTGCCAGCAGTTACAGGGGGCGAGATACGCAGTATTTT
TRBD1,TRBJ2-7,TRBV9,once,CASSSPGTGGRYEQYF,TGTGCCAGCAGCTCGCCCGGGACAGGGGGCCGGTACGAGCAGTACTTC
.,TRBJ2-5,TRBV14,.,CASSRRTSIKETQYF,TGTGCCAGCAGCCGCCGGACATCTATCAAGGAGACCCAGTACTTC
.,TRBJ2-7,TRBV6-1,.,CASSSPLSAVYEQYF,TGTGCCAGCAGTTCCCCCCTTAGCGCCGTCTACGAGCAGTACTTC
TRBD1,TRBJ2-1,TRBV28,.,CASSLYSGQAYNEQFF,TGTGCCAGCAGTTTATATTCGGGACAGGCCTACAATGAGCAGTTCTTC
TRBD1,TRBJ2-5,TRBV13,.,CASSIRGQGGETQYF,TGTGCCAGCAGCATACGCGGACAGGGCGGGGAGACCCAGTACTTC
TRBD1,TRBJ1-2,TRBV5-6,.,CASSPGTALNYGYTF,TGTGCCAGCAGCCCTGGGACAGCTCTTAACTATGGCTACACCTTC
TRBD1,TRBJ2-3,TRBV18,.,CASSPDRVQDTQYF,TGTGCCAGCTCACCTGACAGGGTACAAGATACGCAGTATTTT
.,TRBJ2-3,TRBV5-1,.,CASSLVGGGNTDTQYF,TGCGCCAGCAGCTTGGTCGGTGGGGGTAACACAGATACGCAGTATTTT
.,TRBJ2-3,TRBV12-5,.,CASGLGSLTDTQYF,TGTGCTAGTGGTTTGGGGAGTCTCACAGATACGCAGTATTTT